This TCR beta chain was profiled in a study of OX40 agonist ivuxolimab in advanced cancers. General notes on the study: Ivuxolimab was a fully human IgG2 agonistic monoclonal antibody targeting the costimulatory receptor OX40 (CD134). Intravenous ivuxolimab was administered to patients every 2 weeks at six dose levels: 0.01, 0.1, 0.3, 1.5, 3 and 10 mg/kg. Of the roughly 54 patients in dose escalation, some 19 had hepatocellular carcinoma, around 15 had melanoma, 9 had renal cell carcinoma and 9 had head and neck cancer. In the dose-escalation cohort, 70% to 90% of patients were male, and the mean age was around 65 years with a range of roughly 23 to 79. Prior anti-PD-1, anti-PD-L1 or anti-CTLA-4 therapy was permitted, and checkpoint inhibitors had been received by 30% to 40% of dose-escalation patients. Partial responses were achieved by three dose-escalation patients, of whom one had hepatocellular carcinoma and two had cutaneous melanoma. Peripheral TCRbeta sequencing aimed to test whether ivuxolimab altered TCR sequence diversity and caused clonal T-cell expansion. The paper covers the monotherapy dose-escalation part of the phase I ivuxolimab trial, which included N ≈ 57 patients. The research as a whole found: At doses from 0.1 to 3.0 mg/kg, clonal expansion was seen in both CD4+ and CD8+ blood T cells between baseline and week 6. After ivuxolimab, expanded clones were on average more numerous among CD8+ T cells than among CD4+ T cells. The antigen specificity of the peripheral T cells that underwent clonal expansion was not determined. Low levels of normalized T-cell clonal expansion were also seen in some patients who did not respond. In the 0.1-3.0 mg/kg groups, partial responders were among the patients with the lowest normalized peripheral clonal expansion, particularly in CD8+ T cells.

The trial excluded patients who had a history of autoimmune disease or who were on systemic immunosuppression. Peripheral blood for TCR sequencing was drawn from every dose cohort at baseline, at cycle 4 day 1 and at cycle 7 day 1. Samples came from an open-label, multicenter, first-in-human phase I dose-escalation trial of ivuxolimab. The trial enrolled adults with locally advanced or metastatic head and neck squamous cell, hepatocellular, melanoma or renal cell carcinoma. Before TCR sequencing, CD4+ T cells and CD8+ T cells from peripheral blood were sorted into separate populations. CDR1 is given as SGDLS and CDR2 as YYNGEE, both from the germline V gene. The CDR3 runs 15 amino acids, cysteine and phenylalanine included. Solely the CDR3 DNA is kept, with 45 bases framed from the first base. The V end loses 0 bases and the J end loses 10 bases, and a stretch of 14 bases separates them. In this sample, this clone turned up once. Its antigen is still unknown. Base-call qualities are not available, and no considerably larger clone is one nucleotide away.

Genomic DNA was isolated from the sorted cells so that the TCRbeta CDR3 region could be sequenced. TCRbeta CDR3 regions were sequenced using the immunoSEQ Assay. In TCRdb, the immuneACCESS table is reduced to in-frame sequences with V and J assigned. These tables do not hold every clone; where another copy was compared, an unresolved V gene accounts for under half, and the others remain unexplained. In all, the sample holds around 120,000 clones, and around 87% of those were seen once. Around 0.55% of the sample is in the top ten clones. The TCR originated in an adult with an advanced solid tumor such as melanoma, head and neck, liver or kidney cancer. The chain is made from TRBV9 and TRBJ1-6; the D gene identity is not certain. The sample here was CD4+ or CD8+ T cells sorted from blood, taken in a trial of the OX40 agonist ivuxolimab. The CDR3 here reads CASSVGRAPQSPLHF. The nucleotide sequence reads TGTGCCAGCAGCGTAGGACGGGCCCCCCAGTCACCCCTCCACTTT.